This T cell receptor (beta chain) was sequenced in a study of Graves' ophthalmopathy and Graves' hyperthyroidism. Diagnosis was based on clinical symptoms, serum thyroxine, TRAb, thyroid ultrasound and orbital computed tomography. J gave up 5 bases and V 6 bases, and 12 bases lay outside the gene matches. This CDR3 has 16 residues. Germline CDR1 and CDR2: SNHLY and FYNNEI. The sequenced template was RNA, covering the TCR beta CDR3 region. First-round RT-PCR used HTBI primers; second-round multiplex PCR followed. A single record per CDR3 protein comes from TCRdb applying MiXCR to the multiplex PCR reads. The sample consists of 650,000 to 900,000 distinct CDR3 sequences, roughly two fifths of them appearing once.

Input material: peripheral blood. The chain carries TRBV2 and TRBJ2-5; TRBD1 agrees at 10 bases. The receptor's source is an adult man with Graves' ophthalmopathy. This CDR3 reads CASSVTGQGQWETQYF. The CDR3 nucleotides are TGTGCCAGCAGCGTAACGGGACAGGGGCAGTGGGAGACCCAGTACTTC.